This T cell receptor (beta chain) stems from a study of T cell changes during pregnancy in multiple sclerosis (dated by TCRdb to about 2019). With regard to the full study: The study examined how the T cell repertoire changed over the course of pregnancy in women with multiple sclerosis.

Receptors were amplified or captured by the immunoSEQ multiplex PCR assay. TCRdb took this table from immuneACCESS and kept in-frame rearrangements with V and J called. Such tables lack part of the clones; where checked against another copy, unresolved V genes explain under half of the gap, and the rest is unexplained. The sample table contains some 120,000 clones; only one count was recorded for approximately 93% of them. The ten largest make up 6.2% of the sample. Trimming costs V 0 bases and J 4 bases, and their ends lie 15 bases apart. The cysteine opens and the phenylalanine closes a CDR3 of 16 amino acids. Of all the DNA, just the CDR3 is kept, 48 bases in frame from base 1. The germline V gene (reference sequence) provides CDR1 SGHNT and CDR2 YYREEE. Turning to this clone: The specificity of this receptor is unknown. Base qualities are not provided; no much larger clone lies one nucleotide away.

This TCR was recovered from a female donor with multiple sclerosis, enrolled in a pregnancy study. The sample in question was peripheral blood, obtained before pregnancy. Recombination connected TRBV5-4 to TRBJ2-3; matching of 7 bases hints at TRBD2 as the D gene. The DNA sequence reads TGTGCCAGCAGCTTGGGGGCGGGGGCCTCCCCAGATACGCAGTATTTT. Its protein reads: CASSLGAGASPDTQYF.